These 27 T cell receptor beta chains were sequenced from one sample in a study of blood T cell repertoires in COVID-19. The table came from immunoSEQ multiplex PCR; TCRdb's copy has only in-frame clones and leaves some out. The sample includes under 250,000 clones, roughly 89% of them seen just once. Sequencing input: PBMCs or T cells enriched from blood (not recorded which). Receptors originate from a woman aged 25 to 39 with acute COVID-19.

This chain joins TRBV7-6 and TRBJ1-3, with a tentative D call TRBD1 (6 bases). Trimming cost V 5 bases and J 7 bases, with 18 bases left between them. Germline-derived CDR1 and CDR2 are SGHVS and FNYEAQ. This CDR3 is 15 amino acids long. CDR3 nucleotides: TGTGCCAGCAGCCCCCATCTACAGGGTGCGAACACCATATATTTT. Its translation is CASSPHLQGANTIYF.

The chain links TRBV6-5 to TRBJ1-2; no clear D gene. Germline V CDR1 and CDR2: MNHEY, SVGAGI. This CDR3 contains 14 residues. V was pared by 5 bases and J by 4 bases, with 14 bases between. CDR3 loop: CASSISDGGYGYTF. The CDR3 coding sequence is TGTGCCAGCAGTATTTCGGACGGAGGCTATGGCTACACCTTC.

The CDR3 here is CASIRDRGDGGYTF. CDR3 coding DNA: TGTGCCAGCATCAGGGACAGGGGCGATGGTGGCTACACCTTC. This chain joins TRBV7-2 and TRBJ1-2; 10 bases match TRBD1. The germline gives CDR1 SGHTA, CDR2 FQGNSA. After removal of 7 bases from V and 7 bases from J, the junction contained 9 bases not matched to a gene. This CDR3 comprises 14 residues.

The chain has TRBV9 and TRBJ2-1, with 11 nucleotides matching TRBD2. The trim removed 3 bases at V and 6 bases at J, leaving 2 bases unmatched. This CDR3 contains 14 residues. CDR1 and CDR2 from the germline V gene are SGDLS and YYNGEE. CDR3 sequence reads: CASSDSGGANEQFF. Written as DNA, the CDR3 is TGTGCCAGCAGCGATAGCGGGGGGGCCAATGAGCAGTTCTTC.

V is TRBV9 and J is TRBJ2-5, with 7 bases aligning to TRBD1. This CDR3 is 14 amino acids long. The V and J ends lost 3 bases and 7 bases, in that order; junction bases with no gene match: 9. Germline V gene lookup returns CDR1 SGDLS and CDR2 YYNGEE. This CDR3 is CASSDTGAARTQYF. CDR3 coding DNA: TGTGCCAGCAGCGATACAGGGGCCGCCCGGACCCAGTACTTC.

This clone was seen a handful of times. The J gene is TRBJ2-1, the V gene TRBV4-3; 11 bases agree with TRBD2. Germline CDR1 reads LGHNA; CDR2 reads YSLEER. V lost 4 bases, J lost 5 bases, and 4 bases stayed unmatched. The CDR3 extends over 15 amino acids. This CDR3 is CASSRSGGAHNEQFF. CDR3 DNA: TGCGCCAGCAGCCGTAGCGGGGGGGCGCACAATGAGCAGTTCTTC.

This chain links TRBV5-1 with TRBJ2-5; D is possibly TRBD1 (6 bases). The CDR3 runs to 15 residues. The ends were cut back, 0 bases at V and 5 bases at J, with 14 bases in the middle. Germline CDR1 and CDR2: SGHRS and YFSETQ. CDR3 loop: CASSLDRDRVETQYF. In DNA form, the CDR3 reads TGCGCCAGCAGCTTGGACAGGGATCGGGTGGAGACCCAGTACTTC.

The chain recombines TRBV7-6 with TRBJ1-1; D is possibly TRBD1 (5 bases). The CDR3 runs 16 residues. CDR1 SGHVS and CDR2 FNYEAQ come from the germline V gene. V was shortened by 3 bases and J by 1 base, with 15 bases between the two germline ends. The CDR3 here is CASSFRGGMTNTEAFF. The CDR3 DNA is TGTGCCAGCAGCTTTCGGGGCGGGATGACGAACACTGAAGCTTTCTTT. The whole variable domain, remainder taken from reference TRBV7-6 and TRBJ1-1, is GAGVSQSPRYKVTKRGQDVALRCDPISGHVSLYWYRQALGQGPEFLTYFNYEAQQDKSGLPNDRFSAERPEGSISTLTIQRTEQRDSAMYRCASSFRGGMTNTEAFFGQGTRLTVV.

This chain joins TRBV2 and TRBJ1-1; possible D gene TRBD1, 6 bases. The ends were cut back, 11 bases at V and 4 bases at J, with 17 bases in the middle. The CDR3 has 13 amino acids. Germline values: CDR1 SNHLY, CDR2 FYNNEI. Here the CDR3 reads CAGNRVRATEAFF. The CDR3 nucleotides read TGTGCCGGAAACAGGGTCAGGGCCACTGAAGCTTTCTTT. Combining the CDR3 with reference TRBV2 and TRBJ1-1 gives the whole variable domain EPEVTQTPSHQVTQMGQEVILRCVPISNHLYFYWYRQILGQKVEFLVSFYNNEISEKSEIFDDQFSVERPDGSNFTLKIRSTKLEDSAMYFCAGNRVRATEAFFGQGTRLTVV.

The chain employs TRBV5-5 and TRBJ1-6; tentative D call: TRBD1 (5 bases). CDR1 SGHKS and CDR2 YYEKEE come from the germline V gene (reference sequence). Between the trimmed V and J ends, which lost 2 bases and 9 bases, there was a span of 9 bases. The CDR3 is made up of 13 amino acids. This chain's CDR3 is CASSLGDSSPLHF. The CDR3 DNA reads TGTGCCAGCAGCTTAGGGGATAGTTCACCCCTCCACTTT.

The CDR3 sequence is CASRPQGRSNQPQHF. The CDR3 bases are TGTGCAAGTCGACCACAGGGGCGTAGCAATCAGCCCCAGCATTTT. The genes are TRBV12-2 and TRBJ1-5; the D segment call TRBD1 is taken from the table without a DNA check. TRBV12-2 is described as a pseudogene. This CDR3 spans 15 amino acids.

This sequence joins TRBV21-1 and TRBJ2-5; the D segment call TRBD1 is taken from the table without a DNA check. TRBV21-1 corresponds to a pseudogene. The CDR3 length is 17 residues. The CDR3 region is CASSPAARDRTIETQYF. The CDR3 nucleotides read TGTGCCAGCAGCCCGGCGGCTAGGGACAGGACTATAGAGACCCAGTACTTC.

This rearrangement joins TRBV7-2 to TRBJ1-5; maybe TRBD1 (5 bases). Germline V gives CDR1 SGHTA, CDR2 FQGNSA. There are 12 residues in the CDR3. Trimming pared 5 bases from V and 11 bases from J, leaving 13 bases between. The CDR3 DNA reads TGTGCCAGCAGCCAGGAGGGACGGTCCCAGCATTTT. Protein sequence: CASSQEGRSQHF.

The table lists this clone with a count of one. This chain joins TRBV5-1 and TRBJ2-3; 7 bases map to TRBD1. V gave up 4 bases and J gave up 0 bases; unmatched junction bases: 8. The CDR3 is 16 residues long. Germline CDR1 and CDR2: SGHRS and YFSETQ. CDR3 in DNA: TGCGCCAGCAGCCCTGGTGACAGGGAAAGCACAGATACGCAGTATTTT. It translates to CASSPGDRESTDTQYF.

V and J are TRBV5-6 and TRBJ1-6; D is ambiguous. V was cut by 2 bases and J by 6 bases, with 12 bases left in between. Germline CDR1 reads SGHDT; CDR2 reads YYEEEE. This CDR3 comprises 15 residues. CDR3 nucleotide sequence: TGTGCCAGCAGCTTTGTGGCAGGACTTAATTCACCCCTCCACTTT. This codes for CASSFVAGLNSPLHF.

The chain is built from TRBV10-3 and TRBJ2-3; 7 bases fit TRBD1. Germline CDR1 ENHRY, CDR2 SYGVKD. After removal of 10 bases from V and 0 bases from J, the junction contained 7 bases not matched to a gene. The CDR3 has 14 residues. CDR3 nucleotide sequence: TGTGCCACAAGACAGGGCACTAGCACAGATACGCAGTATTTT. It is translated as CATRQGTSTDTQYF.

CDR3 in amino acids: CASSVGQGVYAFF. The CDR3 region has the DNA TGTGCCAGCAGTGTGGGACAGGGAGTCTATGCTTTCTTT. This rearrangement joins TRBV25-1 to TRBJ1-1; 9 positions agree with TRBD1. After removal of 4 bases from V and 11 bases from J, the junction contained 8 bases not matched to a gene. Germline loops: CDR1 MGHDK, CDR2 SYGVNS. The CDR3 runs 13 residues.

The rearrangement links TRBV12-5 to TRBJ1-1; perhaps TRBD1 as D (6 bases). The germline gives CDR1 LGHNT, CDR2 FRNRAP. Trimming removed 0 bases at V and 5 bases at J, with 13 bases between. This CDR3 spans 15 amino acids. Written as DNA, the CDR3 is TGTGCTAGTGGTTTGGTTGGGACATCGGATACTGAAGCTTTCTTT. As protein: CASGLVGTSDTEAFF.

The J gene is TRBJ2-5, the V gene TRBV7-9, with TRBD2 identical over 14 bases. Looked up from germline, CDR1 is SEHNR and CDR2 is FQNEAQ (reference sequence). V dropped 5 bases and J dropped 2; count of bases not matched to a gene: 4. The CDR3 length is 16 residues. The CDR3 protein is CASSLRTSGGQETQYF. The CDR3 DNA sequence: TGTGCCAGCAGCCTCAGGACTAGCGGGGGGCAAGAGACCCAGTACTTC.

The gene calls are TRBV4-1 and TRBJ1-3; 8 bases line up with TRBD1. Germline CDR1 and CDR2: MGHRA and YSYEKL. This CDR3 spans 15 amino acids. V shed 2 bases and J 7 bases; nucleotides not matched to a gene: 7. Here the CDR3 DNA reads TGCGCCAGCAGCCAAAGACAGGGGAGAATGAACACCATATATTTT. Protein product: CASSQRQGRMNTIYF.

This rearrangement joins TRBV30 to TRBJ2-3, with 8 bases that match TRBD1. Per the germline V gene, CDR1 is GTSNPN and CDR2 is SVGIG (reference sequence). V was pared by 2 bases and J by 4 bases, with 8 bases of the junction left unmatched. This CDR3 region has 15 residues. CDR3: CAWSRTGLGPDTQYF. Written as DNA, the CDR3 is TGTGCCTGGAGTCGGACAGGGCTTGGCCCAGATACGCAGTATTTT.

J is TRBJ2-5 and V is TRBV12-5; D is possibly TRBD2 (6 bases). V was pared by 3 bases and J by 3 bases, with 14 bases between. CDR3 size: 15 residues. Germline V gene lookup returns CDR1 LGHNT and CDR2 FRNRAP. The CDR3 nucleotides read TGTGCTAGTGGTTTAGCGGGTAGCGGCAAAGAGACCCAGTACTTC. It codes for CASGLAGSGKETQYF.

The chain couples TRBV3-1 (or the pseudogene TRBV3-2) to TRBJ1-5; D perhaps matches TRBD1 (6 bases). CDR3 length: 14 residues. Germline CDR1 LGHDT, CDR2 YNNKEL (reference sequence). The V end lost 4 bases, the J end lost 5 bases, and 12 bases lay between the germline ends. The CDR3 DNA is TGTGCCAGCAGCCGCCGGGACACCTATCAGCCCCAGCATTTT. This sequence encodes CASSRRDTYQPQHF.

The rearrangement uses TRBV6-5 and TRBJ1-6, with TRBD1 matching 9 bases. The junction had 9 bases not matched to a gene; V was cut back by 8 bases and J by 10 bases. In germline, CDR1 is MNHEY, CDR2 SVGAGI. This CDR3 has 14 amino acids. The CDR3 is CASGPGQGESPLHF. The CDR3 coding sequence is TGTGCCAGCGGACCGGGACAGGGTGAGTCACCCCTCCACTTT.

The genes are TRBV7-2 and TRBJ2-5, with a possible D match to TRBD1 (5 bases). Germline V gene data show CDR1 as SGHTA and CDR2 as FQGNSA. The CDR3 is 15 residues long. Trimming cost V 1 base and J 5 bases, with 14 bases left between them. The CDR3 nucleotides read TGTGCCAGCAGCTTAGATAGAGACAGATGGGAGACCCAGTACTTC. The encoded protein is CASSLDRDRWETQYF.

The gene calls are TRBV4-1 and TRBJ1-3, with D hard to call. Trimming removed 0 bases at V and 2 bases at J, with 11 bases between. The germline V gene has CDR1 MGHRA and CDR2 YSYEKL. The CDR3 is 16 residues long. The CDR3 reads CASSQDEEVAGNTIYF. For the CDR3, the DNA is TGCGCCAGCAGCCAAGACGAGGAGGTGGCTGGAAACACCATATATTTT.

The rearrangement uses TRBV30 and TRBJ1-5; possibly TRBD1 for D (6 bases). Germline CDR1 reads GTSNPN; CDR2 reads SVGIG (reference sequence). V was shortened by 5 bases and J by 5 bases, with 13 bases between the two germline ends. The CDR3 extends over 13 amino acids. In DNA, the CDR3 is TGTGCCTGGGGCACAGGGTCCTATCAGCCCCAGCATTTT. Its protein product is CAWGTGSYQPQHF.